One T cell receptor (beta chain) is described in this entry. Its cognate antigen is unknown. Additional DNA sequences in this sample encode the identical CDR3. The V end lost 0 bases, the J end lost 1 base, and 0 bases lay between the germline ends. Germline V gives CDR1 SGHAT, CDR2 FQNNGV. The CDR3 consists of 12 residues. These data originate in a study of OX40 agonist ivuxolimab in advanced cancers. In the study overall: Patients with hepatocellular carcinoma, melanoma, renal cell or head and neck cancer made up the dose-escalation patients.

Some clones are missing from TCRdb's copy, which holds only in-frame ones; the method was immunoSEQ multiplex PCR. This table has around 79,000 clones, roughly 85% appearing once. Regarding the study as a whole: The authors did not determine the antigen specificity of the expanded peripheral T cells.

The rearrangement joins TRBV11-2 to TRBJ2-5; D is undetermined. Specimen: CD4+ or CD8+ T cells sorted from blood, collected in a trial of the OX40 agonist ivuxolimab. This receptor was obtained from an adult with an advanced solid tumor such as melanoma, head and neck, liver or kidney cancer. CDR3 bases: TGTGCCAGCAGCTTAGACCAAGAGACCCAGTACTTC. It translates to CASSLDQETQYF.